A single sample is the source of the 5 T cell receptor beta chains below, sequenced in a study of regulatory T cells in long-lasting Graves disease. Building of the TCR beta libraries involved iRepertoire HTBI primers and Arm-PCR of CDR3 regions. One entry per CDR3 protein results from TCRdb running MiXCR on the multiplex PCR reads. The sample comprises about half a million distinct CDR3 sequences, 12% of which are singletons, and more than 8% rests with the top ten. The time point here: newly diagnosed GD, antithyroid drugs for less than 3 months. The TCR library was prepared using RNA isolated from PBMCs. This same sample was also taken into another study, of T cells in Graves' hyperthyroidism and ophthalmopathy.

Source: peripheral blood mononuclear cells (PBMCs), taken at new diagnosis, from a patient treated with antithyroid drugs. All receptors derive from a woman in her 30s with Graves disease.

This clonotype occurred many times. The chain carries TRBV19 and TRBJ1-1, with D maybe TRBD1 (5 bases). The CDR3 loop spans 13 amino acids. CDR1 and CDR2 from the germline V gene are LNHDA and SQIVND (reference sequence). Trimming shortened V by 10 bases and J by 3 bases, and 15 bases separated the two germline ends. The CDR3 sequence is CATRGPSHTEAFF. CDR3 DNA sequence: TGTGCCACAAGGGGACCCTCGCACACTGAAGCTTTCTTT. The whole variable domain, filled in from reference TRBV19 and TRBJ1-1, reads DGGITQSPKYLFRKEGQNVTLSCEQNLNHDAMYWYRQDPGQGLRLIYYSQIVNDFQKGDIAEGYSVSREKKESFPLTVTSAQKNPTAFYLCATRGPSHTEAFFGQGTRLTVV.

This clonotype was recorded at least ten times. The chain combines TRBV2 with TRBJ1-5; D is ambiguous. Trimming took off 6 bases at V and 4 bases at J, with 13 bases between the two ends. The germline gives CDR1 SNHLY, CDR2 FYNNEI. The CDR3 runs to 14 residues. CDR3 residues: CASRSLIGNQPQHF. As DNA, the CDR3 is TGTGCCAGCAGGTCCCTGATCGGGAATCAGCCCCAGCATTTT. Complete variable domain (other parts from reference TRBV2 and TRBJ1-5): EPEVTQTPSHQVTQMGQEVILRCVPISNHLYFYWYRQILGQKVEFLVSFYNNEISEKSEIFDDQFSVERPDGSNFTLKIRSTKLEDSAMYFCASRSLIGNQPQHFGDGTRLSIL.

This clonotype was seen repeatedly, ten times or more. Here the CDR3 reads CASIPSGRIYDTQYF. The CDR3, as DNA: TGTGCCAGCATCCCCAGCGGCCGGATATACGATACGCAGTATTTT. The V and J genes are TRBV27 and TRBJ2-3; TRBD2 is a possible D gene (5 bases). The CDR3 sequence is 15 residues long. Trimming removed 7 bases at V and 6 bases at J, with 20 bases between. Germline V gene lookup returns CDR1 MNHEY and CDR2 SMNVEV (reference sequence).

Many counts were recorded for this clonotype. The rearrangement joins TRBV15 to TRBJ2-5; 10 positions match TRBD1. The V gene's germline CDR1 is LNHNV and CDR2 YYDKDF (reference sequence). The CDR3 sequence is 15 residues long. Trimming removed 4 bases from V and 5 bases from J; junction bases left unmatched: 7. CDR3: CATSTDRGDGETQYF. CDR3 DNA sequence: TGTGCCACCAGCACGGACAGGGGGGATGGGGAGACCCAGTACTTC. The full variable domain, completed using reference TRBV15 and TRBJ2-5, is DAMVIQNPRYQVTQFGKPVTLSCSQTLNHNVMYWYQQKSSQAPKLLFHYYDKDFNNEADTPDNFQSRRPNTSFCFLDIRSPGLGDTAMYLCATSTDRGDGETQYFGPGTRLLVL.

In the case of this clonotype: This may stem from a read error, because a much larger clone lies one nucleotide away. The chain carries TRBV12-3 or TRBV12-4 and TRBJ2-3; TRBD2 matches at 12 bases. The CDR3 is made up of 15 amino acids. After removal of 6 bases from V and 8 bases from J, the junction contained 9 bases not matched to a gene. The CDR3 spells CASSPGLAGFGTQYF. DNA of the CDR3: TGTGCCAGCAGCCCCGGACTAGCGGGATTCGGTACGCAGTATTTT.